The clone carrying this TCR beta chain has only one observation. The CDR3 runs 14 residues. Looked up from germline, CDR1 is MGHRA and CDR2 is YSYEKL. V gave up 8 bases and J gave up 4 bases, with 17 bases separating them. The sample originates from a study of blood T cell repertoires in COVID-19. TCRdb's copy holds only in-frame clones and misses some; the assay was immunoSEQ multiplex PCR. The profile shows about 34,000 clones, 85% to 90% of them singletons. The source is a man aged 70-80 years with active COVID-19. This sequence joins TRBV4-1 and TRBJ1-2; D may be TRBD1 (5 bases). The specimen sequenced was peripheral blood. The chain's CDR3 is CASGVVGHTYGYTF. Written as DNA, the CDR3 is TGCGCCAGCGGCGTTGTTGGACACACCTATGGCTACACCTTC.